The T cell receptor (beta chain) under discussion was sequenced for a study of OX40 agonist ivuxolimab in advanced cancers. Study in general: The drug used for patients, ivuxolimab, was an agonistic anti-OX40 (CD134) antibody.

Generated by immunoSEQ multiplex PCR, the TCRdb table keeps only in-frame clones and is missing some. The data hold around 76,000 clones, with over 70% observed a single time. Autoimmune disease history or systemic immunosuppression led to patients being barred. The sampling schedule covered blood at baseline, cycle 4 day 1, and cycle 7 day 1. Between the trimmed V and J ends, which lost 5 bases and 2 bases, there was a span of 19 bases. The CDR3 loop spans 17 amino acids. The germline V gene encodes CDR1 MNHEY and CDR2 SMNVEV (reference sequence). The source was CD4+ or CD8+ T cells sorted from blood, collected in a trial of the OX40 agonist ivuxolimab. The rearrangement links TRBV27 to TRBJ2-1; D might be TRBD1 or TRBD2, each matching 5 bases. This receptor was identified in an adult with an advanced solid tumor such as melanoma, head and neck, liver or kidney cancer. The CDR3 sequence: CASSPRGAGTAYNEQFF. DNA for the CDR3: TGTGCCAGCAGTCCCCGTGGGGCAGGGACGGCCTACAATGAGCAGTTCTTC.